This T cell receptor beta chain was obtained from a study of T cell changes during pregnancy in multiple sclerosis. The CDR3 sequence is 14 residues long. V gave up 5 bases and J gave up 2 bases, with 9 bases separating them. CDR1 SEHNR and CDR2 FQNEAQ come from the germline V gene (reference sequence). The data were produced by immunoSEQ multiplex PCR, yet TCRdb's version contains in-frame clones alone and is incomplete. Seen here are roughly 93,000 clones, approximately 90% observed once, and the top ten hold 0.95%. The chain employs TRBV7-9 and TRBJ2-2, with a possible D match to TRBD2 (6 bases). The clonotype was recovered from a female donor with multiple sclerosis, enrolled in a pregnancy study. Material: peripheral blood, obtained before pregnancy. CDR3 residues: CASSRDSNTGELFF. In nucleotides, the CDR3 is TGTGCCAGCAGCCGGGACTCTAACACCGGGGAGCTGTTTTTT.